Shown below are 7 T cell receptor beta chains from a single sample sequenced in a study of T cell responses to AZD1222 COVID-19 vaccine. Clones were read by immunoSEQ multiplex PCR, and TCRdb kept only the in-frame ones, dropping some. The table includes more than 85,000 clones, roughly 84% detected once. The sequencing here drew on peripheral blood, taken on day 0 of AZD1222 vaccination. All receptors derive from an adult in good health.

This clone occurred once. The chain is built from TRBV5-1 and TRBJ2-1; 9 positions agree with TRBD2. J lost 8 bases, V lost 2 bases, and 11 bases had no gene match. The CDR3 has 16 residues. Germline V gene data show CDR1 as SGHRS and CDR2 as YFSETQ. CDR3 loop: CASSLVGLAGLDEQFF. The DNA for the CDR3 is TGCGCCAGCAGCTTAGTAGGGCTAGCGGGATTGGATGAGCAGTTCTTC.

The J gene is TRBJ2-3, the V gene TRBV19, with 11 bases identical to TRBD1. The CDR3 covers 15 residues. Germline CDR1 LNHDA, CDR2 SQIVND (reference sequence). Losses at the gene ends were 5 bases for V and 5 bases for J; bases not matched to a gene: 6. The CDR3 DNA reads TGTGCCAGTAGTCCGTTGGGACAGGGGGGAGATACGCAGTATTTT. Amino acids: CASSPLGQGGDTQYF.

The chain combines TRBV27 with TRBJ1-2, with D tentatively TRBD1 (5 bases). Trimming cost V 4 bases and J 8 bases, with 20 bases left between them. This CDR3 contains 15 residues. CDR1 is MNHEY, CDR2 SMNVEV, per germline (reference sequence). The CDR3 reads CASSSTPGKGGGYTF. The CDR3 coding sequence is TGTGCCAGCAGTTCAACCCCAGGGAAGGGCGGGGGCTACACCTTC.

V and J are TRBV9 and TRBJ2-1; the D gene could be TRBD1 or TRBD2 (5 bases each). CDR3 length equals 15 residues. Trimming took off 4 bases at V and 3 bases at J, with 14 bases between the two ends. Germline CDR1 SGDLS, CDR2 YYNGEE. The CDR3 DNA reads TGTGCCAGCAGCAAGACCGGGACCGACTACAATGAGCAGTTCTTC. Residues: CASSKTGTDYNEQFF.

V and J are TRBV6-4 and TRBJ2-1; D perhaps matches TRBD2 (5 bases). CDR1 and CDR2 from the germline V gene are MRHNA and SNTAGT. The CDR3 covers 13 residues. Trimming took off 0 bases at V and 8 bases at J, with 8 bases between the two ends. The DNA for the CDR3 is TGTGCCAGCAGTGACTCCCACGGGGATGAGCAGTTCTTC. Its translation is CASSDSHGDEQFF.

The rearrangement joins TRBV6-2 or TRBV6-3 to TRBJ1-6; D is undetermined. Germline-derived CDR1 and CDR2 are MNHEY and SVGEGT. The ends were cut back, 1 base at V and 6 bases at J, with 13 bases in the middle. The CDR3 runs to 16 residues. Here the CDR3 reads CASSYFSANLNSPLHF. Written as DNA, the CDR3 is TGTGCCAGCAGTTACTTTTCGGCTAATCTTAATTCACCCCTCCACTTT.

This chain connects TRBV7-8 to TRBJ1-1; weak D call: TRBD1 (5 bases). In germline, CDR1 is SGHVS, CDR2 FQNEAQ. V dropped 5 bases and J dropped 3 bases, with 16 bases sitting between them. There are 15 residues in the CDR3. This CDR3 is CASSAHQGGHTEAFF. The CDR3 bases are TGTGCCAGCAGCGCCCATCAGGGTGGGCACACTGAAGCTTTCTTT.